This TCR beta chain comes out of a study of blood T cell repertoires in COVID-19. Looking at the study overall: Donors in the United States, Italy and Spain gave samples during acute or convalescent COVID-19. The analysed material was cDNA or gDNA that came from T cells, B-cell-depleted T cells, or PBMCs.

Per the study methods: Amplification of reference gene primers provided the estimated nucleated cell counts. TCRdb's copy holds only in-frame clones and misses some; the assay was immunoSEQ multiplex PCR. D and trimming come from the DNA, and the V and J calls and clone size come from that table. The profile shows about 200,000 clones, about four fifths of them singletons. Recruited during active infection, patients (from Seattle) were subsequently followed longitudinally. V shed 6 bases and J 3 bases; nucleotides not matched to a gene: 4. There are 15 residues in the CDR3. Germline lookup yields CDR1 LNHDA and CDR2 SQIVND (reference sequence).

This chain connects TRBV19 to TRBJ1-5, with 11 bases that match TRBD1. Sequencing was performed on peripheral blood. This sequence was found in a woman aged 60-75 years with COVID-19, enrolled during active disease. CDR3 sequence: CASSTGQGDNQPQHF. The CDR3 DNA is TGTGCCAGTAGCACGGGACAGGGGGACAATCAGCCCCAGCATTTT.